Listed here is a single TCR beta chain. Its antigen is not identified. With 0 bases clipped from V and 5 bases from J, the junction kept 4 bases outside the gene matches. This CDR3 region has 16 residues. Germline values: CDR1 LNHNV, CDR2 YYDKDF (reference sequence). Amplification used 60 Vbeta primers and 13 Jbeta primers. The repertoire was sequenced with immunoSEQ multiplex PCR; TCRdb's copy has only in-frame clones and lacks some. This table holds 200,000 to 250,000 clones, around four fifths found once. The data belong to a study of cytomegalovirus exposure and HLA in healthy donors. In the study overall: Prior work identified 95 million to 120 million unique TCR beta sequences in roughly 190 million T cells.

Regarding the study as a whole: Some V segments, TRBV6-2 and TRBV6-3 among them, were indistinguishable and were therefore excluded. Cytomegalovirus-associated status was assigned to 150 to 200 TCR beta chains. Later analysis reportedly placed an Asian-associated ancestry cluster below the roughly 700-donor mean in N-insertions.

This sequence was found in a woman between 50 and 59 years old in good health and CMV-seropositive. V usage is TRBV15 and J usage is TRBJ2-2, with TRBD1 matching over 9 bases. The sequenced material came from PBMCs. In DNA, the CDR3 is TGTGCCACCAGCAGAGATCGACAGGGGGTTACCGGGGAGCTGTTTTTT. Protein product: CATSRDRQGVTGELFF.